The 10 T cell receptor beta chains reported below all come from one sample, sequenced in a study of blood T cells in healthy people across ages. The second PCR ran about 6 to 12 cycles with a sample-barcoded 5' primer and J-beta primers. TCRdb re-derived calls from the 5' RACE reads in MiXCR, one entry per CDR3 protein. The sample includes hundreds of thousands of distinct CDR3 sequences, approximately 59% of them seen just once. Input material: blood. Source of these receptors: a man aged 60 to 75 in good health.

The sample holds a few counts of this clonotype. V and J are TRBV29-1 and TRBJ2-1; 10 nucleotides line up with TRBD2. The V gene's germline CDR1 is SQVTM and CDR2 ANQGSEA. Trimming removed 6 bases from V and 3 bases from J; junction bases left unmatched: 11. CDR3 length: 16 amino acids. CDR3 loop: CSVPAAGGLLYNEQFF. The CDR3 nucleotides are TGCAGCGTCCCGGCAGCGGGGGGGCTCCTCTACAATGAGCAGTTCTTC.

CDR3: CASSPMGHSYEQYF. The DNA for the CDR3 is TGTGCCAGCTCACCCATGGGACATTCCTACGAGCAGTACTTC. The chain employs TRBV18 and TRBJ2-7, with D possibly being TRBD1 (6 bases). Deletions cut 3 bases from V and 1 base from J, with 10 bases between. The V gene's germline CDR1 is KGHSH and CDR2 LQKENI. This CDR3 is built from 14 residues.

V gene TRBV5-1 combines with J gene TRBJ1-2; D may be TRBD1 (5 bases). CDR3 length equals 16 residues. Trimming took off 0 bases at V and 0 bases at J, with 12 bases between the two ends. The germline V gene has CDR1 SGHRS and CDR2 YFSETQ. The CDR3 here is CASSLVGRLANYGYTF. For the CDR3, the DNA is TGCGCCAGCAGCTTGGTGGGACGTTTAGCTAACTATGGCTACACCTTC. Complete variable domain (other parts from reference TRBV5-1 and TRBJ1-2): KAGVTQTPRYLIKTRGQQVTLSCSPISGHRSVSWYQQTPGQGLQFLFEYFSETQRNKGNFPGRFSGRQFSNSRSEMNVSTLELGDSALYLCASSLVGRLANYGYTFGSGTRLTVV.

The V call is TRBV3-1, the J call TRBJ1-3; D ambiguous. Germline CDR1 reads LGHDT; CDR2 reads YNNKEL (reference sequence). The CDR3 has 14 residues. The germline V and J ends were trimmed by 3 bases and 2 bases, with 8 bases remaining between them. The CDR3 nucleotides read TGTGCCAGCAGCCATTCGGGGACTGGAAACACCATATATTTT. It encodes CASSHSGTGNTIYF. Full variable domain (outside the CDR3, taken from reference TRBV3-1 and TRBJ1-3): DTAVSQTPKYLVTQMGNDKSIKCEQNLGHDTMYWYKQDSKKFLKIMFSYNNKELIINETVPNRFSPKSPDKAHLNLHINSLELGDSAVYFCASSHSGTGNTIYFGEGSWLTVV.

This clonotype has just one count. This sequence joins TRBV27 and TRBJ2-1, with 11 bases aligning to TRBD1. The junction had 8 bases not matched to a gene; V was cut back by 6 bases and J by 7 bases. Germline CDR1 is MNHEY and CDR2 is SMNVEV (reference sequence). The CDR3 contains 15 residues. The CDR3 nucleotides read TGTGCCAGCAGCCAAGGACAGGGGGCCTGGAATGAGCAGTTCTTC. This encodes CASSQGQGAWNEQFF.

The genes are TRBV27 and TRBJ1-2, with 9 bases that match TRBD1. Trimming took 6 bases from V and 2 from J; bases not matched to a gene: 4. The CDR3 is 14 residues long. CDR1 and CDR2 (germline): MNHEY, SMNVEV (reference sequence). CDR3: CASSRTGANYGYTF. CDR3 sequence (DNA): TGTGCCAGCAGCCGGACAGGGGCCAACTATGGCTACACCTTC.

V and J are TRBV6-5 and TRBJ1-1; maybe TRBD1 (5 bases). The V gene's germline CDR1 is MNHEY and CDR2 SVGAGI. This CDR3 has 14 residues. V shed 4 bases and J shed 5 bases, with 14 bases lying between them. The DNA for the CDR3 is TGTGCCAGCAGTTCCCGGGGACGACAAACTGAAGCTTTCTTT. Protein product: CASSSRGRQTEAFF.

The V and J genes are TRBV6-6 and TRBJ2-5; D perhaps matches TRBD2 (5 bases). Between the trimmed V and J ends, which lost 6 bases and 5 bases, there was a span of 19 bases. This CDR3 spans 15 amino acids. Per the germline V gene, CDR1 is MNHNY and CDR2 is SVGAGI (reference sequence). The CDR3 DNA reads as TGTGCCAGCAGGCCTTACCAGCACGGGGTGGAGACCCAGTACTTC. Translation gives CASRPYQHGVETQYF.

This clonotype was counted between two and nine times. The V and J genes are TRBV6-1 and TRBJ2-6; no definite D call. V lost 4 bases, J lost 2 bases, and 3 bases lay in between. Germline V gives CDR1 MNHNS, CDR2 SASEGT. This CDR3 has 13 residues. This CDR3 reads CASSVPGANVLTF. The CDR3 DNA is TGTGCCAGCAGTGTTCCTGGGGCCAACGTCCTGACTTTC.

The chain is built from TRBV10-3 and TRBJ2-5, with 7 bases fitting TRBD2. Trimming removed 4 bases from V and 4 bases from J; junction bases left unmatched: 15. Germline CDR1 reads ENHRY; CDR2 reads SYGVKD. This CDR3 has 17 residues. CDR3 amino acids: CAISAEGGRPAGETQYF. CDR3 nucleotide sequence: TGTGCCATCAGTGCCGAGGGAGGGAGGCCGGCAGGAGAGACCCAGTACTTC.